This T cell receptor (beta chain) is from a study of regulatory T cells in long-lasting Graves disease (dated by TCRdb to about 2021). Study-level background: In the newly diagnosed Graves' disease group, patients had been taking antithyroid drugs for less than 3 months. Peripheral blood TCR sequencing and RNA sequencing compared persistent Graves' disease patients with newly diagnosed Graves' disease patients. The study was conducted in China and was registered as a clinical trial. A total of approximately 35 samples underwent TCR sequencing: about 13 from persistent and some 20 from newly diagnosed Graves' disease patients.

Of note for this clonotype: The antigen it binds to is not known. No much larger clone exists at a distance of one base, and base qualities are not known.

To prepare the library, multiplex PCR was applied. TCRdb lists the instrument as Illumina HiSeq 4000. To build TCR beta libraries, CDR3 regions were amplified by Arm-PCR using iRepertoire HTBI primers. Before sequencing, the PCR products underwent gel purification. In the source study's methods: A total of some 60 TRBV and under 15 TRBJ segments were identified across samples and were used for gene usage analysis of CDR3 amino acid clonotypes. COPE and FqMerger were used to merge the filtered high-quality paired reads into contigs. BLAST was used to align contigs to the IMGT TRBV, TRBD and TRBJ reference genes, and CDR3 was defined following IMGT. Any clonotype with a frequency above 0.1% was counted as a highly expanded clone. Repertoire diversity was measured by Shannon entropy, and V-J evenness by the Gini coefficient. Public clonotypes were defined as clonotypes shared by more than one individual. TCRdb handled the public reads itself, with Q25 trimming in fastp and clone calling in MiXCR, and kept productive beta chains. Each entry is one CDR3 protein sequence, shown with its most common DNA and genes. The V and J calls and clone size come from TCRdb's table, not from the authors' own analysis. This sample has 500,000 or so distinct CDR3 sequences in its table, and about 16% of those were observed once. The ten most abundant clones make up roughly 25% of the sample.

Findings and caveats that apply to the study as a whole: Compared with newly diagnosed patients, patients with persistent Graves' disease had lower TCR Shannon entropy and fewer highly expanded clones, which suggests clonal expansion. The authors acknowledged the small sample size as a limitation that may reduce accuracy. Sequencing and analysis were limited to the TCR beta chain. More public clonotypes were shared among persistent patients (roughly 2,900) than among newly diagnosed patients (under 1,000). Because the primary lesion, thyroid tissue, could not be accessed, the study looked at peripheral blood alone.

According to the study, the label for this sample's time point signals: newly diagnosed GD, antithyroid drugs for less than 3 months. RNA was extracted from PBMCs in TRIzol for both TCR sequencing and RNA sequencing. Graves' disease was diagnosed according to American Thyroid Association guidelines. Recruitment of patients was carried out at an endocrinology department in Xi'an, China. From each patient, approximately 9 milliliters of peripheral blood was collected into an EDTA anticoagulant tube. Ficoll Paque Plus density gradient separation was used to isolate PBMCs, and no further T cell sorting was done. RNA quality was checked with an Agilent 2100 Bioanalyzer and agarose gel, and concentration with a NanoDrop 2000. These records were also assigned to another study, of T cells in Graves' hyperthyroidism and ophthalmopathy. The second investigation adds: Graves' hyperthyroidism was defined as stable when no progression to ophthalmopathy occurred over 18 months of follow-up. The hyperthyroidism patients were between 18 and 65 years old and newly diagnosed, with a disease duration of less than 2 months. The study excluded patients with uncontrolled infections, other autoimmune diseases, pregnancy or lactation. Diagnoses relied on clinical symptoms, serum thyroxine and TRAb, thyroid ultrasound and orbital computed tomography. For the first round of RT-PCR on the TCR CDR3, the HTBI primer set was used together with the Qiagen OneStep RT-PCR kit. Most expanded thyroid clonotypes (frequency above 0.001) were also detected in blood, suggesting blood repertoires may reflect thyroid immune responses. Ophthalmopathy was separated from stable hyperthyroidism by a 13 V-J signature model, with around 90% sensitivity and about 84% specificity obtained in cross-validation and 80%/75% obtained in testing. In validation, the model predicted progression to ophthalmopathy with roughly 70% sensitivity and about 72% specificity, a median of about six months before onset. To identify distinguishing TCR V-J signatures, a discovery cohort of 95 to 100 patients was used, comprising some 45 with Graves' ophthalmopathy and some 60 with stable Graves' hyperthyroidism. Prospective prediction of ophthalmopathy was tested in an independent validation cohort of approximately 18 hyperthyroidism patients and some 17 patients who later progressed to ophthalmopathy. The 75 to 100 discovery patients were divided at random into training and test sets in a 7:3 ratio. In addition, the study compared T-cell repertoires in thyroid tissue and in blood from about six Graves' hyperthyroidism patients. Following sampling, methimazole starting at 30 mg daily was given to hyperthyroidism patients, and high-dose intravenous methylprednisolone was given to ophthalmopathy patients. Libraries were constructed in a second round of multiplex PCR, after which size selection and purification were carried out. Libraries were sequenced paired-end with 100 bp reads on an Illumina HiSeq2000. SOAPnuke was used to process the raw data, throwing out any read that contained adapters or uncalled bases, had a mean Phred below 15, or lacked an exact constant-primer or identifier match. COPE v1.2.5 was used to merge the high-quality paired reads, and each unique nucleotide sequence was defined as a clonotype. Clonotypes were aligned to IMGT TRBV, TRBD and TRBJ reference segments using MiTCR v1.1. The analysis was restricted to V-J combinations with a frequency above 0.0001, which together covered just over 99% of the repertoires. A TCS score was defined as the ratio between F50 (clonal expansion) and ExV (chaos), using BLOSUM62-based TCRdist between CDR3 peptides within each V-J. Welch's t-statistics and random forest reduced several hundred V-J features to roughly 13, which were used in a naive Bayes classifier (R e1071). Sample size was not statistically predetermined, and investigators were not blinded to group allocation. According to the paper, TCR Vbeta CDR3 sequencing was carried out on approximately 140 peripheral blood samples, which came from over 40 ophthalmopathy, 70 to 80 hyperthyroidism and 17 progressor patients.

The sequence came from a woman aged 35-65 years with Graves disease. Donor details come from another sample of the same person, matched by shared clones. The source was peripheral blood mononuclear cells (PBMCs), collected at new diagnosis, from a patient treated with antithyroid drugs.

The CDR3 has the sequence CASTLGGTLPGELFF. The DNA is TGTGCCAGCACCCTGGGGGGGACGCTGCCCGGGGAGCTGTTTTTT. The sequence is built from TRBV27 and TRBJ2-2; 7 central bases correspond to TRBD2. Trimming leaves V shorter by 7 bases and J shorter by 6 bases, with the junction holding 11 bases beyond the gene matches. Via the germline V gene (reference sequence), CDR1 is MNHEY and CDR2 SMNVEV. The CDR3 sequence holds 15 residues, the cysteine and phenylalanine included. Only CDR3 DNA remains: 45 bases, in frame from the first base.